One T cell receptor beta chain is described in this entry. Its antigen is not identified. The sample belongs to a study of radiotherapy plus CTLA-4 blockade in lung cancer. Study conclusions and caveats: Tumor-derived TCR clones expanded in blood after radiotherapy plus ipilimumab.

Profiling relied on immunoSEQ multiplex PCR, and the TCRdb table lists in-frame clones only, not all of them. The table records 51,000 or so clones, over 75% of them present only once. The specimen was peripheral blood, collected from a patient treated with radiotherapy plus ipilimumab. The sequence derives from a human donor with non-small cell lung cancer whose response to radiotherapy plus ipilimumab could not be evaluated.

As DNA, the CDR3 is TGTGCCGGCGGAGGGCAGTCCACAACGAGCACAGATACGCAGTATTTT. It encodes CAGGGQSTTSTDTQYF. The chain employs TRBV2 and TRBJ2-3; D possibly corresponds to TRBD2 (6 bases). Trimming left V 11 bases short and J 0 bases short, with 21 bases between. Germline V gene sequence: CDR1 SNHLY, CDR2 FYNNEI. There are 16 residues in the CDR3.